A selection of T cell receptor beta chains follows, all from one sample in a study of T cells expressing NK-cell markers. TCRdb reanalyzed the 5' RACE reads, giving one entry per CDR3 protein sequence and no DNA. The sample table includes about 460,000 distinct CDR3 sequences. The sequenced sample consisted of blood T cells: a sorted CD56 or NKG2C T cell subset, CD4+ or CD8+ T cells, or bulk PBMC T cells (not recorded which). The receptors originated from a woman in her 50s in good health. Each CDR3 is given with its conserved first and last residue. Fields, in order: J gene, V gene, CDR3 protein.

TRBJ2-3	TRBV24-1	CATSDSTSLGGATDTQYF
TRBJ2-3	TRBV10-3	CAISVGGDTQYF
TRBJ2-3	TRBV20-1	CSARDRKGRATDTQYF
TRBJ2-2	TRBV29-1	CSVPRGWGSGELFF
TRBJ1-1	TRBV7-9	CASSLVTRVTEAFF
TRBJ2-1	TRBV12-3/TRBV12-4	CASSFDRLAGVNEQFF
TRBJ1-5	TRBV10-2	CASKGTGGRQPQHF
TRBJ2-2	TRBV5-5	CASSSQIIGELFF
TRBJ2-7	TRBV5-1	CASSLRPSDSYEQYF
TRBJ1-1	TRBV5-5	CASSGPTRNEAFF
TRBJ2-5	TRBV9	CASSVSGGSRYQETQYF
TRBJ1-2	TRBV9	CASSVTGTGSNYGYTF
TRBJ1-2	TRBV18	CASSRAQTMGYTF
TRBJ2-3	TRBV12-5	CASGLVLGGSGDTQYF
TRBJ2-2	TRBV9	CASSSGGSPTGELFF
TRBJ1-4	TRBV5-1	CASSLGSIAAYATNEKLFF
TRBJ2-7	TRBV18	CASSPGLAGTYEQYF
TRBJ2-1	TRBV27	CASQRWDEQFF
TRBJ2-1	TRBV5-1	CASSLDGVNNEQFF
TRBJ1-2	TRBV12-3/TRBV12-4	CASSYRDRGGYTF